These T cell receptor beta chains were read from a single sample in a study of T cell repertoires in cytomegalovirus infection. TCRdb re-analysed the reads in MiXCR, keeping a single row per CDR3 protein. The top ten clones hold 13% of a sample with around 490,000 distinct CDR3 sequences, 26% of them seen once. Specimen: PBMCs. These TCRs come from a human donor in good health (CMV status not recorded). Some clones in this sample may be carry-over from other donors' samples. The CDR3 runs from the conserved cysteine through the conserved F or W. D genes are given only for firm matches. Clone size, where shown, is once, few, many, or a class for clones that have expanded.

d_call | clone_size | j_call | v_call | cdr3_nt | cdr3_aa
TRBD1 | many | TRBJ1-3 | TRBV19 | TGTGCCAGTAGCCGAGACAGGGCTGGAAACACCATATATTTT | CASSRDRAGNTIYF
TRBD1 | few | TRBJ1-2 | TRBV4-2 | TGTGCCAGCAGCCAAGCAGGGGGCGAGCTCTATGGCTACACCTTC | CASSQAGGELYGYTF
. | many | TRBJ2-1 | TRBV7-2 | TGTGCCAGCAGCGCCCAAACCGAGCAGTTCTTC | CASSAQTEQFF
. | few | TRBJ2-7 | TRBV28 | TGTGCCAGCAGAGGAGAGTACGAGCAGTACTTC | CASRGEYEQYF
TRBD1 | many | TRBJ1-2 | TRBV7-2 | TGTGCCAGCAGCCCTAGCCCGGACAGGAGTTATGGCTACACCTTC | CASSPSPDRSYGYTF
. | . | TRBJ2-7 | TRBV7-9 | TGTGCCAGCAGCTTGGAGGGAGTTTCCTACGAGCAGTACTTC | CASSLEGVSYEQYF
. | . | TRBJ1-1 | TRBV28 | TGTGCCAGCAGACTCATGGACCGACGGCGCACTGAAGCTTTCTTT | CASRLMDRRRTEAFF
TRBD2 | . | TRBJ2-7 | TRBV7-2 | TGTGCCAGCAGCTTAGTAGCGGGGAGCTACGAGCAGTACTTC | CASSLVAGSYEQYF
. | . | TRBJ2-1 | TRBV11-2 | TGTGCCAGCAGCCCTTCATCCTCGACCTACAATGAGCAGTTCTTC | CASSPSSSTYNEQFF
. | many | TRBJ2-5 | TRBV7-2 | TGTGCCAGCAGCTTGACCCCCCCTAGCGCCCTCGGAGAGACCCAGTACTTC | CASSLTPPSALGETQYF
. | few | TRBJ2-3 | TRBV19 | TGTGCCGGAAGCGGAGGACAGAGCACAGATACGCAGTATTTT | CAGSGGQSTDTQYF
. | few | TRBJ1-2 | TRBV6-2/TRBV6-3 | TGTGCCAGCAGTTACGACTATGGCTACACCTTC | CASSYDYGYTF
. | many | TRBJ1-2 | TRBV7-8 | TGTGCCAGCAGCTTAGTGACCGTCGGCAACTATGGCTACACCTTC | CASSLVTVGNYGYTF
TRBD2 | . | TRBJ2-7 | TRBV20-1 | TGCAGTGTTGGGACGAGCGGGAGCTACGAGCAGTACTTC | CSVGTSGSYEQYF
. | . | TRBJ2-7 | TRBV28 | TGTGCCAGCTCCAGGGGGGCGGGAACCTACGAGCAGTACTTC | CASSRGAGTYEQYF
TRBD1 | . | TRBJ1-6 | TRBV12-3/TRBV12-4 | TGTGCCAGCAGTCAATCTCCGGGACAGGGTTTTTCACCCCTCCACTTT | CASSQSPGQGFSPLHF
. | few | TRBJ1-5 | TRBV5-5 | TGTGCCAGCAGCTTGAGGGGGTTCAATCAGCCCCAGCATTTT | CASSLRGFNQPQHF
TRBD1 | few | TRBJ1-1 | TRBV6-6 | TGTGCCAGCTTCCGACAGGGGAGACACACTGAAGCTTTCTTT | CASFRQGRHTEAFF
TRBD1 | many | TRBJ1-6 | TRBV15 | TGTGCCACCAGCAAGGGACAGGAGACTTCACCCCTCCACTTT | CATSKGQETSPLHF
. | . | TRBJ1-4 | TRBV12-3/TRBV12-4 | TGTGCCAGCAGCGTCCCCGCAGGGAGTGCAACTAATGAAAAACTGTTTTTT | CASSVPAGSATNEKLFF
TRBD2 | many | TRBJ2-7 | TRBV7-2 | TGTGCCAGCAGCCTCGGCGCCGGGACTAATTTCGAGCAGTACTTC | CASSLGAGTNFEQYF
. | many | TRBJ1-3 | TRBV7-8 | TGTGCCAGCAGCTTAGCGGGAGGGTTTGGAAACACCATATATTTT | CASSLAGGFGNTIYF
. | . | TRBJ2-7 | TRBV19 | TGTGCCAGTAGTATTCACGGGAGATCAGTCTACGAGCAGTACTTC | CASSIHGRSVYEQYF
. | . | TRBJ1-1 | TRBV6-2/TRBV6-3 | TGTGCCAGCAGTTACGGGCGTTCAGGTGCCATGGAAGCTTTCTTT | CASSYGRSGAMEAFF
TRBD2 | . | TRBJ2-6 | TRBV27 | TGTGCCAGCACTAAAGCGGGAGGCGTCTCTGGGGCCAACGTCCTGACTTTC | CASTKAGGVSGANVLTF
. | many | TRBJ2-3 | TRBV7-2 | TGTGCCAGCAGCTTTCGGCCCACAGATACGCAGTATTTT | CASSFRPTDTQYF
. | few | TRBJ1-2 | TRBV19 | TGTGCCAGTAGAGGCCGAGGGGCGGAGGGCTACACCTTC | CASRGRGAEGYTF
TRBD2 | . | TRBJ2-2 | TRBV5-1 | TGCGCCAGCAGCTTGGGTTTAGCGGGAGGCCCCACCGGGGAGCTGTTTTTT | CASSLGLAGGPTGELFF